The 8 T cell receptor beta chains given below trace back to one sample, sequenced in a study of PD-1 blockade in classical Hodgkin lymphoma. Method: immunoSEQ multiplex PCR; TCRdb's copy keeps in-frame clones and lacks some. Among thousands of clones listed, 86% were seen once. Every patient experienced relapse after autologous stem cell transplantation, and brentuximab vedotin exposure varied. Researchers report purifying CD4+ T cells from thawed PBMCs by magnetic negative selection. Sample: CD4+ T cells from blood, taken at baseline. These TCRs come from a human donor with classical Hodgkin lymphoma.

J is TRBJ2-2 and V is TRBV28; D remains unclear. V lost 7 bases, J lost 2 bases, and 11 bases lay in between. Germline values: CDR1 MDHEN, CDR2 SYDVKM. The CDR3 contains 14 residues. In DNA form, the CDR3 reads TGTGCCAGCACCCGGAACCTTAACACCGGGGAGCTGTTTTTT. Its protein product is CASTRNLNTGELFF.

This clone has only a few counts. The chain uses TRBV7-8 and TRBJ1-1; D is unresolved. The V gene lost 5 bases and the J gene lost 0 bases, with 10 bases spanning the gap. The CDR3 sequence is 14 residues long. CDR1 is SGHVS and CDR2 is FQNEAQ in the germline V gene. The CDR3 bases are TGTGCCAGCAGCCAATCCAGGATGAACACTGAAGCTTTCTTT. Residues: CASSQSRMNTEAFF.

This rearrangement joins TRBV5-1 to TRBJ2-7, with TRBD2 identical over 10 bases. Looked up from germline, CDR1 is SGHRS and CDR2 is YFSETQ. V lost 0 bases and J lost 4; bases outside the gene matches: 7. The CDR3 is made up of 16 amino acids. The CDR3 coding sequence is TGCGCCAGCAGCTTGGGCCCAGCGGGAGGGATATACGAGCAGTACTTC. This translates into CASSLGPAGGIYEQYF.

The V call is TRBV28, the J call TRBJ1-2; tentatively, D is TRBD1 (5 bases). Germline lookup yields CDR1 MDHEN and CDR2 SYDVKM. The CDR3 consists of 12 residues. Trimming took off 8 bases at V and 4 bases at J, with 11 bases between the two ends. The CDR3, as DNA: TGTGCCAGCTTACAGGCTCCCTATGGCTACACCTTC. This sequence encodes CASLQAPYGYTF.

For the CDR3, the DNA is TGCGCCAGCAGGCTAAGCGGGGCAACCGGGGAGCTGTTTTTT. Translation: CASRLSGATGELFF. This chain links TRBV5-1 with TRBJ2-2, with 7 bases matching TRBD2. CDR1 is SGHRS, CDR2 YFSETQ, per germline. CDR3 length equals 14 residues. J lost 5 bases, V lost 5 bases, and 6 bases had no gene match.

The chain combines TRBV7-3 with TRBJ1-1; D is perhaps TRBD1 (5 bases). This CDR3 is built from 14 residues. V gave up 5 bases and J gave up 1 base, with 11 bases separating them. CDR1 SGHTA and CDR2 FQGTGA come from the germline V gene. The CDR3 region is CASSPGRGNTEAFF. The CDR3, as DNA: TGTGCCAGCAGCCCGGGTAGGGGGAACACTGAAGCTTTCTTT.

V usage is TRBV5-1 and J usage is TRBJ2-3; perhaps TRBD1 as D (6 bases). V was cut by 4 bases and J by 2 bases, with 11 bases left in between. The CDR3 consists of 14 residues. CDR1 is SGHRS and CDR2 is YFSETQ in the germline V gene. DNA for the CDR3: TGCGCCAGCAGCAACCAGGGGACCACAGATACGCAGTATTTT. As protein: CASSNQGTTDTQYF.

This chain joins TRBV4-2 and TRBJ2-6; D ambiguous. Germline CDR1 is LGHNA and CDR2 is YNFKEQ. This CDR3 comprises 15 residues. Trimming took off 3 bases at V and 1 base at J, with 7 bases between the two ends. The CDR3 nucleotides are TGTGCCAGCAGCCAGGGAAATTCTGGGGCCAACGTCCTGACTTTC. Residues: CASSQGNSGANVLTF.